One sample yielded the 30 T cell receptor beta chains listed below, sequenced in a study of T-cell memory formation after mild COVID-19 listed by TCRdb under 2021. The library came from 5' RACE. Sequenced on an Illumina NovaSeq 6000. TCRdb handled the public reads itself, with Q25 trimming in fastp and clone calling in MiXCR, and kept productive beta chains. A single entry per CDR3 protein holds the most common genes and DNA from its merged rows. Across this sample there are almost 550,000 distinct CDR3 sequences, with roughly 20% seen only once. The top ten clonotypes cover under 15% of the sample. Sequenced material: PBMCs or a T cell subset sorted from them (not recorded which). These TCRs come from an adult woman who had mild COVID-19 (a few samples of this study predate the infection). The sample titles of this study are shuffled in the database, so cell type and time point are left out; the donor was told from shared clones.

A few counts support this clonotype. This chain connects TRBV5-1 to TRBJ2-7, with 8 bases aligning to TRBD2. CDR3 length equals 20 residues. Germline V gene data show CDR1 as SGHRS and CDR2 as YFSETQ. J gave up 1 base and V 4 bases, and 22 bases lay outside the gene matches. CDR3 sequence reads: CASSKSNSPFGTSLSYEQYF. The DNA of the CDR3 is TGCGCCAGCAGCAAATCAAACTCACCATTCGGGACTAGTCTTTCCTACGAGCAGTACTTC. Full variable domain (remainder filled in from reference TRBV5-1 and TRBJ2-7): KAGVTQTPRYLIKTRGQQVTLSCSPISGHRSVSWYQQTPGQGLQFLFEYFSETQRNKGNFPGRFSGRQFSNSRSEMNVSTLELGDSALYLCASSKSNSPFGTSLSYEQYFGPGTRLTVT.

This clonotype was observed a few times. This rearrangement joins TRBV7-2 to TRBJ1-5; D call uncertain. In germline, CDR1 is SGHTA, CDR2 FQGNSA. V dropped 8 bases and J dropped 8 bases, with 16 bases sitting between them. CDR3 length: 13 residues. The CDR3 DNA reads TGTGCCAGCGTCCCTCGCGGGAGGGAGCCCCAGCATTTT. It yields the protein CASVPRGREPQHF.

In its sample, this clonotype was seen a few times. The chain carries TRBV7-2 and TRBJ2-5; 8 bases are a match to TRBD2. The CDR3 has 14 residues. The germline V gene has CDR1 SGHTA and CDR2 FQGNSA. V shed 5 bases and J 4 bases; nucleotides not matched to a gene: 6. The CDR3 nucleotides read TGTGCCAGCAGCCCTCAGCGGGGGAGAGAGACCCAGTACTTC. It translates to CASSPQRGRETQYF.

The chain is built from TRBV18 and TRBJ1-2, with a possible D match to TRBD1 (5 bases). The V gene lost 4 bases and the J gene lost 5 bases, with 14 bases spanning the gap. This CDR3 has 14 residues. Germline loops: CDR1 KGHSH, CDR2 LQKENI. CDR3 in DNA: TGTGCCAGCTCACAAGACAGCAGTTCATATGGCTACACCTTC. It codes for CASSQDSSSYGYTF.

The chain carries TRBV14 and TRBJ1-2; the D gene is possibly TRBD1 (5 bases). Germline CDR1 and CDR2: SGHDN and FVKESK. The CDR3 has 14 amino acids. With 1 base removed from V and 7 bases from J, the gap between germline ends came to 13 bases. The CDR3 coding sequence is TGTGCCAGCAGCCAAGGGACCAGGGTGTCTGGCTACACCTTC. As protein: CASSQGTRVSGYTF.

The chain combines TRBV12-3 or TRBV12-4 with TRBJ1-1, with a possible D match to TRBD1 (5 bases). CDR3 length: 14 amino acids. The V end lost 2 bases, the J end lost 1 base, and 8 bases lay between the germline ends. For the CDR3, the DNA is TGTGCCAGCAGTTTATTGGGACGGAACACTGAAGCTTTCTTT. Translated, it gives CASSLLGRNTEAFF.

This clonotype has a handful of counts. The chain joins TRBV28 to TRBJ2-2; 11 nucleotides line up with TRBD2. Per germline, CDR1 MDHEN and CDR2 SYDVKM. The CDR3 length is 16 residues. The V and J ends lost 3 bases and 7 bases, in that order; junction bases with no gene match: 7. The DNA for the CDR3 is TGTGCCAGCAGTTTTACCACCGGGACTAGCGGCGGGGAGCTGTTTTTT. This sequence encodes CASSFTTGTSGGELFF.

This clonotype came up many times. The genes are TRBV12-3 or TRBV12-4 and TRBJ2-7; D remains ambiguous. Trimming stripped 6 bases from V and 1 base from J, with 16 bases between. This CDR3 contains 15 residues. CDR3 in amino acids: CASSPGLVVSYEQYF. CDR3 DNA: TGTGCCAGCAGCCCCGGCCTTGTAGTTTCCTACGAGCAGTACTTC.

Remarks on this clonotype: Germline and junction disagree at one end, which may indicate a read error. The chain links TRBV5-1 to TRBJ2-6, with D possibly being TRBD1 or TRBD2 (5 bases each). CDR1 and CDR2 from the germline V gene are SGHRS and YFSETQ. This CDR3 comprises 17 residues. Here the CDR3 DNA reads TGCGCCAGCAGCGCCGGGACGGCAGCCTCTGGGGACAACGTCCTGACTTTC. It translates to CASSAGTAASGDNVLTF. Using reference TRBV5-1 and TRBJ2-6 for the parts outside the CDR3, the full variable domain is KAGVTQTPRYLIKTRGQQVTLSCSPISGHRSVSWYQQTPGQGLQFLFEYFSETQRNKGNFPGRFSGRQFSNSRSEMNVSTLELGDSALYLCASSAGTAASGDNVLTFGAGSRLTVL.

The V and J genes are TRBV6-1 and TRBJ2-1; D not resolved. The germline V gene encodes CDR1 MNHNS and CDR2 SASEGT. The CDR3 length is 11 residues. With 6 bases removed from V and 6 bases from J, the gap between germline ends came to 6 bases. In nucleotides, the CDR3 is TGTGCCAGCAGGAACGTCAATGAGCAGTTCTTC. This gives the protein CASRNVNEQFF.

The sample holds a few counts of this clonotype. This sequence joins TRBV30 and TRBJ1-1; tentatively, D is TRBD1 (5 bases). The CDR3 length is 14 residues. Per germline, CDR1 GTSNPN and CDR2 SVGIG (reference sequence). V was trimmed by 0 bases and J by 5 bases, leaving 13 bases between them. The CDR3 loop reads CAWSVPRDWTEAFF. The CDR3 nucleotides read TGTGCCTGGAGTGTACCCCGGGACTGGACTGAAGCTTTCTTT.

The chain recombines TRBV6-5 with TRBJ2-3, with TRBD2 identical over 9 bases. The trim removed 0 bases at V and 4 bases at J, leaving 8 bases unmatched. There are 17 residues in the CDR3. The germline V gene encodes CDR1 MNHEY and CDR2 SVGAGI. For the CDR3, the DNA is TGTGCCAGCAGTTACTCGAGGGGCGGGGGGGCAGCAGATACGCAGTATTTT. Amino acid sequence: CASSYSRGGGAADTQYF.

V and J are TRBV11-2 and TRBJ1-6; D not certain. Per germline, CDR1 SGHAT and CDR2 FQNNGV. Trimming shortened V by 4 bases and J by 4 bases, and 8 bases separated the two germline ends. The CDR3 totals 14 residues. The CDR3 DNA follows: TGTGCCAGCAGCTCCGGGGTTTATAATTCACCCCTCCACTTT. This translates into CASSSGVYNSPLHF.

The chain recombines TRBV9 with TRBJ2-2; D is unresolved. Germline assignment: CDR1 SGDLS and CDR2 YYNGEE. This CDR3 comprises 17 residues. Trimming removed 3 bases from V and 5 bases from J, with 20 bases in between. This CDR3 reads CASSGPSWALATGELFF. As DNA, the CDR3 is TGTGCCAGCAGCGGCCCGTCTTGGGCGCTTGCGACCGGGGAGCTGTTTTTT.

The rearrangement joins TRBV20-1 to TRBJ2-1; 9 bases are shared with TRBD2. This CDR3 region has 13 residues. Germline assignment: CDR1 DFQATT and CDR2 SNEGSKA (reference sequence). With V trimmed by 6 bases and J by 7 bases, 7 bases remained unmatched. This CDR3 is CSATGLAGNEQFF. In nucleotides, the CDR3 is TGCAGTGCAACGGGACTAGCAGGGAATGAGCAGTTCTTC.

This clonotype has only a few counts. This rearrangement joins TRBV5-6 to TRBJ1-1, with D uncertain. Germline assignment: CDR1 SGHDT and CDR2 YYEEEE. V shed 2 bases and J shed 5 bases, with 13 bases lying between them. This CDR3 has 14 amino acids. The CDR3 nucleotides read TGTGCCAGCAGCTTTCAGGCCTCGCAAACTGAAGCTTTCTTT. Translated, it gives CASSFQASQTEAFF.

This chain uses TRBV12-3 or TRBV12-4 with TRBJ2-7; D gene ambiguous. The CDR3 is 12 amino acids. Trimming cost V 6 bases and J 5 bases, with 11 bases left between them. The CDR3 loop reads CASRLSSHEQYF. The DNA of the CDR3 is TGTGCCAGCAGATTGAGTAGCCACGAGCAGTACTTC.

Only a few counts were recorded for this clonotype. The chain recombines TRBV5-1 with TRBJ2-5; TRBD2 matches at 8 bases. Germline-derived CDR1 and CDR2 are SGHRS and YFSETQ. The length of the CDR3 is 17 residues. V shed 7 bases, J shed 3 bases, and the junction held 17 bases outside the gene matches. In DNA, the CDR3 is TGCGCCAGCGGGATCGCGAGCGGGAGAGTTCTAGAAGAGACCCAGTACTTC. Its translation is CASGIASGRVLEETQYF.

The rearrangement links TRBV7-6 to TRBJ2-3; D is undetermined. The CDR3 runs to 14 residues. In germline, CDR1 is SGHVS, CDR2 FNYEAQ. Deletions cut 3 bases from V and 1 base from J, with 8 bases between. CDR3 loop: CASSFSWGTDTQYF. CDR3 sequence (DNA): TGTGCCAGCAGCTTCTCTTGGGGCACAGATACGCAGTATTTT.

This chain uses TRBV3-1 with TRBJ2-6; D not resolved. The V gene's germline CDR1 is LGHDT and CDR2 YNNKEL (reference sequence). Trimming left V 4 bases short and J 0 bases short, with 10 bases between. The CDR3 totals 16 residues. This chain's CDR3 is CASSPSRNSGANVLTF. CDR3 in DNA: TGTGCCAGCAGCCCATCACGAAACTCTGGGGCCAACGTCCTGACTTTC.

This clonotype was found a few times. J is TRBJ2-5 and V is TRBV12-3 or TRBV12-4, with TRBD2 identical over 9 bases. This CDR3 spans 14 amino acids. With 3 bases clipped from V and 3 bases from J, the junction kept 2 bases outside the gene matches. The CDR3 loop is CASSFRLAEETQYF. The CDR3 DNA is TGTGCCAGCAGTTTCAGACTAGCGGAAGAGACCCAGTACTTC.

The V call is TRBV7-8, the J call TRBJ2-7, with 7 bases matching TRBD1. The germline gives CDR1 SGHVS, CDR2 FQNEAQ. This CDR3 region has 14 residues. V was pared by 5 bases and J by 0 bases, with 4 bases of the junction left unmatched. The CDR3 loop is CASSMTGISYEQYF. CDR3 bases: TGTGCCAGCAGCATGACAGGGATCTCCTACGAGCAGTACTTC.

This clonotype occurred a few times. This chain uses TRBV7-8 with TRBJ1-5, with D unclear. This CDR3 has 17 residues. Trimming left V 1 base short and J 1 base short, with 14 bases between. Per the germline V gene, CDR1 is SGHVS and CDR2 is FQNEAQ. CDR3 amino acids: CASSLGPRATSNQPQHF. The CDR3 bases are TGTGCCAGCAGCTTAGGCCCTAGGGCAACGAGCAATCAGCCCCAGCATTTT. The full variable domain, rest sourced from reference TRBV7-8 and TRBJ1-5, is GAGVSQSPRYKVAKRGQDVALRCDPISGHVSLFWYQQALGQGPEFLTYFQNEAQLDKSGLPSDRFFAERPEGSVSTLKIQRTQQEDSAVYLCASSLGPRATSNQPQHFGDGTRLSIL.

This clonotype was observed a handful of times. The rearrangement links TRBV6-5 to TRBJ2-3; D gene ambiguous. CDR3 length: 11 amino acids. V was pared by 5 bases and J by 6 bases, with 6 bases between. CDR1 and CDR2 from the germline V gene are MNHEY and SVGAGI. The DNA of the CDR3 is TGTGCCAGCAGTCAGTGGGATACGCAGTATTTT. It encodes CASSQWDTQYF.

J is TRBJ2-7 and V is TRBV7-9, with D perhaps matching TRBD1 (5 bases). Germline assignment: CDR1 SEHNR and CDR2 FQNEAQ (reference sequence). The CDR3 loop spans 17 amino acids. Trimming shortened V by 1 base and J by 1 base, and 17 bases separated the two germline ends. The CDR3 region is CASSLEVVQELSYEQYF. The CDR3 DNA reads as TGTGCCAGCAGCTTAGAAGTTGTACAGGAGCTATCCTACGAGCAGTACTTC.

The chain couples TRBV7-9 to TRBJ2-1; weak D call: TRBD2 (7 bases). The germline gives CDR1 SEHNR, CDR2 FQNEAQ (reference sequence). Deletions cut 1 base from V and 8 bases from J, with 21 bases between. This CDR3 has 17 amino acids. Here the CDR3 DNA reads TGTGCCAGCAGCTTAGTTACGGGGGGCCTCAGAATCGATGAGCAGTTCTTC. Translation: CASSLVTGGLRIDEQFF.

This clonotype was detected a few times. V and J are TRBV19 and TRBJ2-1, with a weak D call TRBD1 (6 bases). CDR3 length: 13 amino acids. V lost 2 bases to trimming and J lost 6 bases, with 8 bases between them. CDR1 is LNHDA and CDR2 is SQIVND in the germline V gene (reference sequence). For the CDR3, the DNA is TGTGCCAGTAGTATAACAGGGCTCAATGAGCAGTTCTTC. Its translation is CASSITGLNEQFF.

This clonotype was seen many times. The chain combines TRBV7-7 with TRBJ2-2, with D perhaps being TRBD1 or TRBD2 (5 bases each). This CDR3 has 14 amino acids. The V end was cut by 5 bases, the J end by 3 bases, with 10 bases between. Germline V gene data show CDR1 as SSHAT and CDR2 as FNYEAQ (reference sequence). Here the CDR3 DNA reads TGTGCCAGCAGCGTCCAGGGAGACACCGGGGAGCTGTTTTTT. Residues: CASSVQGDTGELFF.

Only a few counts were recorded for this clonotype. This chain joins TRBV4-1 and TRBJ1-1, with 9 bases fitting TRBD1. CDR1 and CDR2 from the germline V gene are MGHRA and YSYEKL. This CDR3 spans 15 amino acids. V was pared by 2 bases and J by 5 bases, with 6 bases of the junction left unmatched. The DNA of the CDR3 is TGCGCCAGCAGCCAAACCGGGACAGGGACGACTGAAGCTTTCTTT. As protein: CASSQTGTGTTEAFF.

The CDR3 DNA is TGTGCCAGCAGCGCCAGGGCTAGCGGGATGGGGACAGATACGCAGTATTTT. Its translation is CASSARASGMGTDTQYF. V and J are TRBV9 and TRBJ2-3; 9 nucleotides line up with TRBD2. CDR1 is SGDLS and CDR2 is YYNGEE in the germline V gene. Losses at the gene ends were 3 bases for V and 3 bases for J; bases not matched to a gene: 11. CDR3 size: 17 residues.